This record looks at one T cell receptor (beta chain) sequence and its context. Clones were read by immunoSEQ multiplex PCR, and TCRdb kept only the in-frame ones, dropping some. Of 100,000 to 150,000 clones listed, around 92% are singletons. In germline, CDR1 is MDHEN, CDR2 SYDVKM. The CDR3 has 15 residues. V was cut by 6 bases and J by 2 bases, with 14 bases left in between. This record belongs to a study of control samples from healthy donors and cancer patients. The genes are TRBV28 and TRBJ1-3, with a possible D match to TRBD1 (5 bases). Material: blood. The receptor was isolated from a woman aged 45-59 years in good health. CDR3 in amino acids: CASSGRKGAGNTIYF. CDR3 nucleotide sequence: TGTGCCAGCAGCGGACGGAAAGGGGCTGGAAACACCATATATTTT.